What follows are 29 T cell receptor beta chains derived from one specimen sequenced in a study of T cells expressing NK-cell markers. TCRdb derives one entry per CDR3 protein from the 5' RACE reads, leaving out DNA. This table holds about 260,000 distinct CDR3 sequences. Sequences were obtained from blood T cells: a sorted CD56 or NKG2C T cell subset, CD4+ or CD8+ T cells, or bulk PBMC T cells (not recorded which). Receptor source: a woman aged 18 to 69 in good health.

This chain links TRBV30 with TRBJ2-4; TCRdb calls TRBD1, which cannot be checked without DNA. This CDR3 spans 15 amino acids. The germline V gene encodes CDR1 GTSNPN and CDR2 SVGIG (reference sequence). CDR3 residues: CAWTRGRQGANIQYF.

V usage is TRBV27 and J usage is TRBJ2-2; with no DNA, the TCRdb D assignment of TRBD2 cannot be verified. The germline CDR1 and CDR2 sequences are MNHEY and SMNVEV (reference sequence). The CDR3 contains 15 residues. The CDR3 spells CASSFRVWSPGELFF.

This chain links TRBV20-1 with TRBJ1-2; without DNA, the TCRdb call of TRBD1 cannot be checked. The germline CDR1 and CDR2 sequences are DFQATT and SNEGSKA (reference sequence). The CDR3 sequence is 13 residues long. CDR3 amino acids: CSARDRQDRGYTF.

The chain joins TRBV9 to TRBJ2-1; there is no DNA to check the TCRdb D call of TRBD1. The germline V gene has CDR1 SGDLS and CDR2 YYNGEE. The length of the CDR3 is 15 residues. This CDR3 is CASSPPNRGTYEQFF.

The genes are TRBV11-2 and TRBJ2-1; no DNA is available, so the TRBD1 call from TCRdb remains unchecked. Per germline, CDR1 SGHAT and CDR2 FQNNGV. This CDR3 contains 14 residues. CDR3 sequence reads: CASSPGVSFNEQFF.

The chain carries TRBV20-1 and TRBJ2-1; TCRdb lists TRBD2, though no DNA is available to test this call. Germline V lookup: CDR1 DFQATT, CDR2 SNEGSKA (reference sequence). This CDR3 is built from 15 residues. CDR3 region: CSARLAGVSYNEQFF.

The chain carries TRBV12-3 or TRBV12-4 and TRBJ2-7. This CDR3 spans 11 amino acids. CDR3 amino acids: CASSLGPEQYF.

This chain uses TRBV12-3 or TRBV12-4 with TRBJ2-2; TCRdb reports TRBD2, a call that lacks DNA to check it against. This CDR3 contains 16 residues. This CDR3 is CASSPALAGEVGELFF.

The rearrangement links TRBV14 to TRBJ1-5. This CDR3 has 20 residues. Looked up from germline, CDR1 is SGHDN and CDR2 is FVKESK. CDR3 sequence: CASSQDSMGLQRYSNQPQHF.

This chain links TRBV6-2 or TRBV6-3 with TRBJ1-5; TCRdb designates TRBD1, a call that cannot be tested without DNA. This CDR3 spans 15 amino acids. The germline gives CDR1 MNHEY, CDR2 SVGEGT. CDR3 residues: CASSPTGFKNQPQHF.

J is TRBJ2-3 and V is TRBV20-1; TCRdb returns TRBD2, unconfirmable since there is no DNA. CDR3 length equals 16 residues. CDR1 and CDR2 (germline): DFQATT, SNEGSKA (reference sequence). The CDR3 loop reads CSARDMGADQREAQYF.

The rearrangement links TRBV4-2 to TRBJ2-1; TCRdb returns TRBD2, unconfirmable since there is no DNA. The CDR3 is made up of 19 amino acids. The germline V gene has CDR1 LGHNA and CDR2 YNFKEQ. The CDR3 sequence is CASSQPGLADSFSYNEQFF.

The chain carries TRBV11-2 and TRBJ2-3; TCRdb gives TRBD2 as the D gene, but with no DNA this cannot be confirmed. CDR3 length: 18 residues. Germline V gene data show CDR1 as SGHAT and CDR2 as FQNNGV. CDR3 sequence reads: CASSFILAGGRGTDTQYF.

The genes are TRBV18 and TRBJ2-5; TCRdb designates TRBD1, a call that cannot be tested without DNA. Germline assignment: CDR1 KGHSH and CDR2 LQKENI. This CDR3 spans 14 amino acids. The CDR3 loop is CASSPPRGQETQYF. The variable domain in full, with the rest retrieved from reference TRBV18 and TRBJ2-5, is NAGVMQNPRHLVRRRGQEARLRCSPMKGHSHVYWYRQLPEEGLKFMVYLQKENIIDESGMPKERFSAEFPKEGPSILRIQQVVRGDSAAYFCASSPPRGQETQYFGPGTRLLVL.

V and J are TRBV6-5 and TRBJ1-1; the TRBD1 assignment by TCRdb is unverifiable without DNA. Germline V lookup: CDR1 MNHEY, CDR2 SVGAGI. This CDR3 spans 15 amino acids. CDR3 protein: CASSYSLYPDTEAFF.

The chain employs TRBV12-3 or TRBV12-4 and TRBJ1-4. The CDR3 totals 13 residues. The CDR3 loop reads CASRGSFGEKLFF.

The CDR3 here is CASSPGPWADTQYF. The chain employs TRBV12-3 or TRBV12-4 and TRBJ2-3; TCRdb outputs TRBD1, but without DNA this stays unchecked. The CDR3 extends over 14 amino acids.

CDR3 sequence: CASSIMVGAGVWNTEAFF. The chain is built from TRBV11-1 and TRBJ1-1; TCRdb names TRBD1, which stays unverified in the absence of DNA. Germline V gene sequence: CDR1 SGHAT, CDR2 FQDESV (reference sequence). This CDR3 has 18 amino acids. The full variable domain, in which reference TRBV11-1 and TRBJ1-1 provide the parts outside the CDR3, is EAEVAQSPRYKITEKSQAVAFWCDPISGHATLYWYRQILGQGPELLVQFQDESVVDDSQLPKDRFSAERLKGVDSTLKIQPAELGDSAMYLCASSIMVGAGVWNTEAFFGQGTRLTVV.

The rearrangement links TRBV6-5 to TRBJ2-7; TCRdb proposes TRBD1, but this gene call is untestable without DNA. Looked up from germline, CDR1 is MNHEY and CDR2 is SVGAGI. This CDR3 is 14 amino acids long. The CDR3 reads CASSYSAGAGEQYF.

The chain couples TRBV11-2 to TRBJ1-3. Germline V CDR1 and CDR2: SGHAT, FQNNGV. The CDR3 loop spans 14 amino acids. CDR3 region: CASSSRISGNTIYF.

The chain carries TRBV3-1 and TRBJ1-5; TCRdb proposes TRBD1, but this gene call is untestable without DNA. Germline-derived CDR1 and CDR2 are LGHDT and YNNKEL (reference sequence). The CDR3 runs to 17 residues. The chain's CDR3 is CASSQDHPGRTNQPQHF. The full variable domain, completed using reference TRBV3-1 and TRBJ1-5, is DTAVSQTPKYLVTQMGNDKSIKCEQNLGHDTMYWYKQDSKKFLKIMFSYNNKELIINETVPNRFSPKSPDKAHLNLHINSLELGDSAVYFCASSQDHPGRTNQPQHFGDGTRLSIL.

The chain recombines TRBV4-3 with TRBJ2-1; TCRdb lists TRBD2, though no DNA is available to test this call. The CDR3 is made up of 15 amino acids. Germline assignment: CDR1 LGHNA and CDR2 YSLEER. The CDR3 region is CASSQEWGGGRAQFF.

The CDR3 here is CASSTTGTPPETQYF. The V call is TRBV5-5, the J call TRBJ2-5; the D call from TCRdb, TRBD1, cannot be confirmed without DNA. Germline loops: CDR1 SGHKS, CDR2 YYEKEE (reference sequence). The CDR3 spans 15 residues.

The rearrangement links TRBV4-2 to TRBJ2-7; TCRdb's D call, TRBD1, is unchecked because there is no DNA. From germline, CDR1 is LGHNA and CDR2 YNFKEQ. The CDR3 sequence is 16 residues long. The CDR3 here is CASSQEPPTGSHEQYF.

The V call is TRBV24-1, the J call TRBJ2-1; TCRdb indicates TRBD1, and absent DNA this call remains unverified. The CDR3 extends over 13 amino acids. Germline loops: CDR1 KGHDR, CDR2 SFDVKD. The CDR3 protein is CATSRDAYNEQFF.

The CDR3 loop reads CASSQGTRGPNTEAFF. The rearrangement uses TRBV14 and TRBJ1-1; TCRdb designates TRBD1, a call that cannot be tested without DNA. Germline V gene data show CDR1 as SGHDN and CDR2 as FVKESK. There are 16 residues in the CDR3.

The V gene is TRBV5-5, the J gene TRBJ2-7; the D call of TRBD2 rests on TCRdb alone, since no DNA is present to check it. Germline assignment: CDR1 SGHKS and CDR2 YYEKEE (reference sequence). The CDR3 runs 16 residues. The CDR3 spells CASSLGGRGTVYEQYF.

The chain has TRBV7-2 and TRBJ2-1. The germline CDR1 and CDR2 sequences are SGHTA and FQGNSA. This CDR3 contains 14 residues. The CDR3 region is CASSLGGGGNEQFF.

The V call is TRBV20-1, the J call TRBJ1-2; there is no DNA to check the TCRdb D call of TRBD1. The CDR3 is 12 amino acids. Germline V gene lookup returns CDR1 DFQATT and CDR2 SNEGSKA (reference sequence). The CDR3 loop reads CRAKRGGGGYTF.